This T cell receptor beta chain was identified during a study of cytotoxic CD8 clonotypes in ibrutinib-treated CLL. Study observations and caveats: Sampling schedules were unmatched across sustained-remission and progressing patients.

Looked up from germline, CDR1 is SNHLY and CDR2 is FYNNEI. The V and J ends lost 5 bases and 1 base respectively, with 6 bases between them. CDR3 length: 12 residues. Turning to this clone: Its matching antigen is unknown.

Method: immunoSEQ multiplex PCR; TCRdb's copy keeps in-frame clones and lacks some. This sample carries roughly 250,000 clones, roughly 74% of them seen once, and the ten largest clones take roughly 15%. Here the sequenced sample was PBMCs, taken after 24 months of ibrutinib treatment. The receptor comes from a human donor with chronic lymphocytic leukemia. The chain has TRBV2 and TRBJ2-7; D is unresolved. In nucleotides, the CDR3 is TGTGCCAGCAGTTACACATCCTACGAGCAGTACTTC. Its protein product is CASSYTSYEQYF.